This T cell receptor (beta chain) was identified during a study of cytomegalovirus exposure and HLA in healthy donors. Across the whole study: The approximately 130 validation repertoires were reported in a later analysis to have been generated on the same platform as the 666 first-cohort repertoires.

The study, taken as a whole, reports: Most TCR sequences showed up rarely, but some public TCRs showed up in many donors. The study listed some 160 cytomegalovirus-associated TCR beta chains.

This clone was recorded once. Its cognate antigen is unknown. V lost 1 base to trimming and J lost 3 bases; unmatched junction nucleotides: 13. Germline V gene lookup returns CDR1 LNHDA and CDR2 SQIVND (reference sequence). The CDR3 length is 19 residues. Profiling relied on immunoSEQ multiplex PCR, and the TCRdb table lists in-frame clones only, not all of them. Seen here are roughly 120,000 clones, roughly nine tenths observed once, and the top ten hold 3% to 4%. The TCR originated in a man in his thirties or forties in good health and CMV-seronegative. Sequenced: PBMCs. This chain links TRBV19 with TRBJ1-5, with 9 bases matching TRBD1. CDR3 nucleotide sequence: TGTGCCAGTAGTATAGTGCCCGGCAGTGGGACAGGGTTCAATCAGCCCCAGCATTTT. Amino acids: CASSIVPGSGTGFNQPQHF.